This T cell receptor (beta chain) was recorded in a study of cytomegalovirus exposure and HLA in healthy donors. Study observations and caveats: In an earlier analysis, in roughly 580 donors, most V segments appeared productive either ~90% or ~30% of the time.

In the PCR, 60 Vbeta and 13 Jbeta primers were used. Profiled with immunoSEQ multiplex PCR; TCRdb holds only in-frame clones, not every one. The table lists under 150,000 clones, 65% to 85% of them singletons. This clone was detected once. Its antigen is undetermined. CDR1 SGHVS and CDR2 FQNEAQ come from the germline V gene. V dropped 5 bases and J dropped 7 bases, with 17 bases sitting between them. This CDR3 is 14 amino acids long. Sequencing was done on a sample of PBMCs. This receptor was identified in a male donor in good health and CMV-seronegative. This chain uses TRBV7-8 with TRBJ1-2; D call uncertain. The CDR3 nucleotides are TGTGCCAGCAGCCGGGTTCCGGGATTTGGTGGCTACACCTTC. Its protein is CASSRVPGFGGYTF. Filled out from reference TRBV7-8 and TRBJ1-2, the complete variable domain reads GAGVSQSPRYKVAKRGQDVALRCDPISGHVSLFWYQQALGQGPEFLTYFQNEAQLDKSGLPSDRFFAERPEGSVSTLKIQRTQQEDSAVYLCASSRVPGFGGYTFGSGTRLTVV.